Presented here are 8 T cell receptor beta chains from one specimen sequenced in a study of T cells expressing NK-cell markers. No DNA is given; TCRdb re-called the 5' RACE reads and lists each CDR3 protein once. This repertoire comprises approximately 440,000 distinct CDR3 sequences; its ten largest clones make up more than 1.4%. Sequencing used blood T cells: a sorted CD56 or NKG2C T cell subset, CD4+ or CD8+ T cells, or bulk PBMC T cells (not recorded which). The receptors stem from a woman aged 45-60 years in good health.

This chain links TRBV3-1 with TRBJ1-1; TCRdb's D gene call, TRBD1, goes unchecked for lack of DNA. The CDR3 sequence is 14 residues long. Germline V gives CDR1 LGHDT, CDR2 YNNKEL (reference sequence). The CDR3 protein is CASSHELGRPEAFF.

J is TRBJ1-5 and V is TRBV6-1; TCRdb returns TRBD1, unconfirmable since there is no DNA. CDR3 length: 14 amino acids. CDR1 is MNHNS and CDR2 is SASEGT in the germline V gene. The CDR3 here is CASSEGGGDQPQHF.

The chain combines TRBV5-1 with TRBJ2-3; absent DNA, TCRdb's TRBD2 call cannot be checked. Germline V gene data show CDR1 as SGHRS and CDR2 as YFSETQ. The CDR3 contains 15 residues. This CDR3 is CASSRLGDFTDTQYF.

The CDR3 spells CASSTQGIYGYTF. The V and J genes are TRBV6-5 and TRBJ1-2; the D call from TCRdb, TRBD1, cannot be confirmed without DNA. Germline V gives CDR1 MNHEY, CDR2 SVGAGI. The CDR3 covers 13 residues.

The chain combines TRBV20-1 with TRBJ1-1; checking the TCRdb D call of TRBD1 is not possible without DNA. Germline CDR1 DFQATT, CDR2 SNEGSKA (reference sequence). The CDR3 spans 12 residues. The CDR3 sequence: CSARDGTSGAFF.

This chain connects TRBV3-1 to TRBJ2-1; the TRBD1 assignment by TCRdb is unverifiable without DNA. This CDR3 spans 17 amino acids. Germline-derived CDR1 and CDR2 are LGHDT and YNNKEL (reference sequence). Here the CDR3 reads CASSQNPLAGANIEQFF.

V gene TRBV7-9 combines with J gene TRBJ1-5. The germline V gene encodes CDR1 SEHNR and CDR2 FQNEAQ (reference sequence). The CDR3 covers 16 residues. The chain's CDR3 is CASSLFPQNSNQPQHF.

The chain links TRBV5-1 to TRBJ2-7; as DNA is missing, the TRBD1 call by TCRdb cannot be tested. Germline values: CDR1 SGHRS, CDR2 YFSETQ. CDR3 length equals 15 residues. CDR3 protein: CASSFTPGGLDEQYF.